This entry features one T cell receptor beta chain sequence. As yet, its antigen is unknown. Trimming took 6 bases from V and 10 from J; bases not matched to a gene: 14. CDR3 size: 15 residues. The data were taken from a study of T-cell memory formation after mild COVID-19. Study-wide context: The TCR clusters were mostly specific to one donor.

Study-wide results and limits: Clones contracting over day 15 to 85 were CD4/CD8 balanced, with later expanders leaning CD4+. Pre-infection memory showed some responding clones, and this suggested that cross-reactive memory joined. Specificity for SARS-CoV-2 was not confirmed among the second-wave clones peaking on day 37.

TCRdb called the 5' RACE reads again in MiXCR, with one record for every CDR3 protein. The table lists 110,000 to 150,000 distinct CDR3 sequences, around 15% of them singletons. The TCR was taken from an adult woman who had mild COVID-19 (a few samples of this study predate the infection). Cell type and time point are not known. The chain employs TRBV12-3 or TRBV12-4 and TRBJ2-1, with 8 bases identical to TRBD1. The specimen sequenced was PBMCs or a T cell subset sorted from them (not recorded which). The CDR3 loop reads CASSEGQAKGGEQFF. The CDR3 nucleotides read TGTGCCAGCAGCGAGGGACAGGCTAAGGGCGGGGAGCAGTTCTTC.